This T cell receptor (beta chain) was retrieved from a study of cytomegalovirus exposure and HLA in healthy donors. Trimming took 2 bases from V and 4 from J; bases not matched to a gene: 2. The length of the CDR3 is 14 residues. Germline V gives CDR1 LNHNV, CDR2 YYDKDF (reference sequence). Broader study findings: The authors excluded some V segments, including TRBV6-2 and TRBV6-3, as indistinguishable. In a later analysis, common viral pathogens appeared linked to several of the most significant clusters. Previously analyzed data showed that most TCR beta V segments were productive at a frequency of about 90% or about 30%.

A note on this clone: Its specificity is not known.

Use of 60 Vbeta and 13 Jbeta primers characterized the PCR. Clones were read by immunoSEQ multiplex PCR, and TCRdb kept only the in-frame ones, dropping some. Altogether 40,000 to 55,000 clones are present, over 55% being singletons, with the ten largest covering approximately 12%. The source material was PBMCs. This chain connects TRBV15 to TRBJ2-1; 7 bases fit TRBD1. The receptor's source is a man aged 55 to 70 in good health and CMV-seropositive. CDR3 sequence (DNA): TGTGCCACCAGCAGAAGGACAGGTTACAATGAGCAGTTCTTC. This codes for CATSRRTGYNEQFF.